Described below is a single T cell receptor (beta chain) sequence and its context. The data are from a study of control samples from healthy donors and cancer patients. V lost 4 bases and J lost 0, with 11 bases in between. The V gene's germline CDR1 is SGHRS and CDR2 YFSETQ. CDR3 length equals 16 residues. Sequencing used immunoSEQ multiplex PCR; TCRdb keeps in-frame clones, though not all of them. The sample has 94,000 or so clones, roughly 83% seen once; the top ten hold over 30%. The V and J genes are TRBV5-1 and TRBJ2-6; no clear D gene. Sequencing used PBMCs. The TCR sequence derives from a man aged 65 to 85 with lung cancer. The CDR3 loop reads CASSGWDLSGANVLTF. As DNA, the CDR3 is TGCGCCAGCAGCGGGTGGGATCTCTCTGGGGCCAACGTCCTGACTTTC.